These T cell receptor beta chains were read from a single sample in a study of OX40 agonist ivuxolimab in advanced cancers. Sequencing was performed with immunoSEQ multiplex PCR; in TCRdb, only in-frame clones are kept and a portion is missing. Among roughly 76,000 clones listed, about 88% were seen once. The sequences come from CD4+ or CD8+ T cells sorted from blood, collected in a trial of the OX40 agonist ivuxolimab. These receptors all come from an adult with an advanced solid tumor such as melanoma, head and neck, liver or kidney cancer. Each CDR3 is given with its conserved first and last residue. The D gene is left open where the match is weak. Clone size is given for some rows only: seen once, a few or many times, or a class if the clone is expanded.

clone size: .
V gene: TRBV11-2
D gene: TRBD2
J gene: TRBJ2-2
CDR3 DNA: TGTGCCAGCAGACGCATAGCGGGAGAGGTCGGGGAGCTGTTTTTT
CDR3 protein: CASRRIAGEVGELFF

clone size: .
V gene: TRBV5-1
D gene: .
J gene: TRBJ1-2
CDR3 DNA: TGCGCCAGCAGCTTACGAGGGGACCACTATGGCTACACCTTC
CDR3 protein: CASSLRGDHYGYTF

clone size: once
V gene: TRBV7-2
D gene: .
J gene: TRBJ2-7
CDR3 DNA: TGTGCCAGCAACCACGGGGTGACCTACGAGCAGTACTTC
CDR3 protein: CASNHGVTYEQYF

clone size: once
V gene: TRBV5-1
D gene: TRBD1
J gene: TRBJ2-7
CDR3 DNA: TGCGCCAGCAGCTTTTCTGGGACAGGGGGTTCCTACGAGCAGTACTTC
CDR3 protein: CASSFSGTGGSYEQYF

clone size: .
V gene: TRBV5-1
D gene: .
J gene: TRBJ2-6
CDR3 DNA: TGCGCCAGCAGCCCCTCCACTAGCTCTGGGGCCAACGTCCTGACTTTC
CDR3 protein: CASSPSTSSGANVLTF

clone size: .
V gene: TRBV12-5
D gene: TRBD1
J gene: TRBJ1-2
CDR3 DNA: TGTGCTAGTGGTTTGGAAACACCGAAGATGACAGGGTCCTTTGCGTACGGCTACACCTTC
CDR3 protein: CASGLETPKMTGSFAYGYTF

clone size: .
V gene: TRBV28
D gene: .
J gene: TRBJ2-5
CDR3 DNA: TGTGCCAGCAGTCCCAGGACGGAGACCCAGTACTTC
CDR3 protein: CASSPRTETQYF

clone size: once
V gene: TRBV5-1
D gene: TRBD1
J gene: TRBJ1-6
CDR3 DNA: TGCGCCAGCAGCTTTGGACAGGGGATAAATTCACCCCTCCACTTT
CDR3 protein: CASSFGQGINSPLHF

clone size: .
V gene: TRBV11-2
D gene: .
J gene: TRBJ2-1
CDR3 DNA: TGTGCCAGCGGGCTTTTGGCGAGCTCCTACAATGAGCAGTTCTTC
CDR3 protein: CASGLLASSYNEQFF

clone size: .
V gene: TRBV28
D gene: .
J gene: TRBJ1-2
CDR3 DNA: TGTGCCAGCAGTTTAGTTAGTCCGAACTATGGCTACACCTTC
CDR3 protein: CASSLVSPNYGYTF

clone size: .
V gene: TRBV4-3
D gene: .
J gene: TRBJ1-5
CDR3 DNA: TGCGCCAGCAGCCAAGACCAATATCAGCCCCAGCATTTT
CDR3 protein: CASSQDQYQPQHF

clone size: .
V gene: TRBV9
D gene: .
J gene: TRBJ2-1
CDR3 DNA: TGTGCCAGCAGCGTAGGAGTAGCGGCCAATGAGCAGTTCTTC
CDR3 protein: CASSVGVAANEQFF

clone size: once
V gene: TRBV30
D gene: TRBD2
J gene: TRBJ2-1
CDR3 DNA: TGTGCCTGGAGTCCGACTAGCGGGAAGATTAATGAGCAGTTCTTC
CDR3 protein: CAWSPTSGKINEQFF

clone size: .
V gene: TRBV6-5
D gene: .
J gene: TRBJ1-2
CDR3 DNA: TGTGCCAGCAGAACCGGCCGGGTCGATGATGGCTACACCTTC
CDR3 protein: CASRTGRVDDGYTF

clone size: .
V gene: TRBV6-5
D gene: .
J gene: TRBJ1-2
CDR3 DNA: TGTGCCAGCAGTTACCCGGGACAAGGTGGCTACACCTTC
CDR3 protein: CASSYPGQGGYTF

clone size: .
V gene: TRBV30
D gene: .
J gene: TRBJ1-1
CDR3 DNA: TGTGCCTGGAGTGTGGATCCTACCTTGAACACTGAAGCTTTCTTT
CDR3 protein: CAWSVDPTLNTEAFF

clone size: .
V gene: TRBV30
D gene: TRBD1
J gene: TRBJ1-5
CDR3 DNA: TGTGCCTGGAGGGGACAGTCCGTAAGCAATCAGCCCCAGCATTTT
CDR3 protein: CAWRGQSVSNQPQHF

clone size: .
V gene: TRBV28
D gene: .
J gene: TRBJ1-5
CDR3 DNA: TGTGCCAGCAGGGATCTTACAGGGTTACTCTTTAGCAATCAGCCCCAGCATTTT
CDR3 protein: CASRDLTGLLFSNQPQHF

clone size: few
V gene: TRBV5-6
D gene: .
J gene: TRBJ1-5
CDR3 DNA: TGTGCCAGCAGCTTCACAGGGAGTGGTCAGCCCCAGCATTTT
CDR3 protein: CASSFTGSGQPQHF

clone size: .
V gene: TRBV6-5
D gene: .
J gene: TRBJ2-1
CDR3 DNA: TGTGCCAGCAGCCGGGTGGACAATGAGCAGTTCTTC
CDR3 protein: CASSRVDNEQFF

clone size: once
V gene: TRBV4-1
D gene: TRBD2
J gene: TRBJ2-1
CDR3 DNA: TGCGCCAGCAGGGAAAGTTCTCTGGGACTAGCTGGGGATGAGCAGTTCTTC
CDR3 protein: CASRESSLGLAGDEQFF

clone size: .
V gene: TRBV7-2
D gene: .
J gene: TRBJ2-7
CDR3 DNA: TGTGCCAGCAGCTTAGAACGGGTACCCTCCTACGAGCAGTACTTC
CDR3 protein: CASSLERVPSYEQYF

clone size: .
V gene: TRBV6-5
D gene: .
J gene: TRBJ2-7
CDR3 DNA: TGTGCCAGCAGTCCCTTCCCAGGTACCTACGAGCAGTACTTC
CDR3 protein: CASSPFPGTYEQYF

clone size: .
V gene: TRBV29-1
D gene: .
J gene: TRBJ2-1
CDR3 DNA: TGCAGCGTCCTCTGGGGGCATGAGCAGTTCTTC
CDR3 protein: CSVLWGHEQFF

clone size: .
V gene: TRBV5-1
D gene: .
J gene: TRBJ1-1
CDR3 DNA: TGCGCCAGCAGCCCCCAGTTGAACACTGAAGCTTTCTTT
CDR3 protein: CASSPQLNTEAFF

clone size: .
V gene: TRBV27
D gene: .
J gene: TRBJ1-5
CDR3 DNA: TGTGCCAGCAGTTTGGAGGTCGGGCAGCCCCAGCATTTT
CDR3 protein: CASSLEVGQPQHF

clone size: .
V gene: TRBV9
D gene: .
J gene: TRBJ2-3
CDR3 DNA: TGTGCCAGCAGCGTAACTAGCCGGGTGTCAGATACGCAGTATTTT
CDR3 protein: CASSVTSRVSDTQYF

clone size: once
V gene: TRBV5-4
D gene: TRBD1
J gene: TRBJ1-4
CDR3 DNA: TGTGCCAGCAGCGCCCACAGGGGCTCTAATGAAAAACTGTTTTTT
CDR3 protein: CASSAHRGSNEKLFF

clone size: .
V gene: TRBV2
D gene: TRBD1
J gene: TRBJ1-5
CDR3 DNA: TGTGCCAGCAGTGCGAGGAGGGACAGGGCCAATCAGCCCCAGCATTTT
CDR3 protein: CASSARRDRANQPQHF

clone size: .
V gene: TRBV6-6
D gene: TRBD1
J gene: TRBJ1-1
CDR3 DNA: TGTGCCAGCAGAGACATCGACAGGGGGCATTATGGTGAAGCTTTCTTT
CDR3 protein: CASRDIDRGHYGEAFF

clone size: .
V gene: TRBV5-1
D gene: TRBD2
J gene: TRBJ2-2
CDR3 DNA: TGCGCCAGCAGCTCCTTAGAAAGCGGGGGCTACACCGGGGAGCTGTTTTTT
CDR3 protein: CASSSLESGGYTGELFF

clone size: .
V gene: TRBV15
D gene: .
J gene: TRBJ2-5
CDR3 DNA: TGTGCCACCAGCAGAGACTCGCCTATGACAGGCCAGGAGGAGACCCAGTACTTC
CDR3 protein: CATSRDSPMTGQEETQYF

clone size: few
V gene: TRBV10-3
D gene: TRBD2
J gene: TRBJ2-2
CDR3 DNA: TGTGCCTGTCAGGCACGAAGGGGAGGGGACACCGGGGAGCTGTTTTTT
CDR3 protein: CACQARRGGDTGELFF

clone size: .
V gene: TRBV29-1
D gene: .
J gene: TRBJ2-3
CDR3 DNA: TGCAGCGTCTTCAGGGCGATCACAGATACGCAGTATTTT
CDR3 protein: CSVFRAITDTQYF

clone size: .
V gene: TRBV28
D gene: TRBD1
J gene: TRBJ2-6
CDR3 DNA: TGTGCCAGCAGTTCCTTAGGGACAGGGATCCCTGGGGCCAACGTCCTGACTTTC
CDR3 protein: CASSSLGTGIPGANVLTF

clone size: .
V gene: TRBV23-1
D gene: .
J gene: TRBJ1-5
CDR3 DNA: TGCGCCAGCAGTCAATCCAGCGACGATCAGCCCCAGCATTTT
CDR3 protein: CASSQSSDDQPQHF

clone size: .
V gene: TRBV9
D gene: .
J gene: TRBJ2-5
CDR3 DNA: TGTGCCAGCAGCGTAGCTGGGATCGAGACCCAGTACTTC
CDR3 protein: CASSVAGIETQYF

clone size: .
V gene: TRBV19
D gene: TRBD1
J gene: TRBJ2-7
CDR3 DNA: TGTGCCACTGAGGACAGGGCCCACGAGCAGTACTTC
CDR3 protein: CATEDRAHEQYF

clone size: once
V gene: TRBV2
D gene: TRBD1
J gene: TRBJ2-1
CDR3 DNA: TGTGCCAGCAGCCGAGACAGGGACAATGAGCAGTTCTTC
CDR3 protein: CASSRDRDNEQFF

clone size: once
V gene: TRBV5-5
D gene: .
J gene: TRBJ2-2
CDR3 DNA: TGTGCCAGCAGCTTGGGAGACACCGGGGAGCTGTTTTTT
CDR3 protein: CASSLGDTGELFF

clone size: .
V gene: TRBV7-2
D gene: .
J gene: TRBJ2-5
CDR3 DNA: TGTGCCAGCAGCCCCCCGACGAGAGAGACCCAGTACTTC
CDR3 protein: CASSPPTRETQYF

clone size: .
V gene: TRBV5-1
D gene: .
J gene: TRBJ2-3
CDR3 DNA: TGCGCCAGCAGCTGGAAAAGTTCCACAGATACGCAGTATTTT
CDR3 protein: CASSWKSSTDTQYF

clone size: .
V gene: TRBV27
D gene: TRBD1
J gene: TRBJ1-6
CDR3 DNA: TGTGCCAGCAGTATGGACAGGGGTAGTTCACCCCTCCACTTT
CDR3 protein: CASSMDRGSSPLHF

clone size: .
V gene: TRBV6-1
D gene: .
J gene: TRBJ1-5
CDR3 DNA: TGTGCCAGCAGTGAAGCCTCGGGCAATCAGCCCCAGCATTTT
CDR3 protein: CASSEASGNQPQHF

clone size: .
V gene: TRBV28
D gene: .
J gene: TRBJ2-3
CDR3 DNA: TGTGCCAGCAGTCTCTGGACTGCAGATACGCAGTATTTT
CDR3 protein: CASSLWTADTQYF

clone size: .
V gene: TRBV12-5
D gene: .
J gene: TRBJ1-5
CDR3 DNA: TGTGCTAGTGGTCCCCGGACACTATATAGCAATCAGCCCCAGCATTTT
CDR3 protein: CASGPRTLYSNQPQHF